These 4 T cell receptor beta chains share one sample of origin, sequenced in a study of identical twins. MiXCR, run by TCRdb on the 5' RACE reads, gives a single entry per CDR3 protein. The sample contains 450,000 or so distinct CDR3 sequences, approximately 17% of which appear only once. The sequenced material came from naive T cells sorted from blood. The origin of the receptors is a man in his fifties in good health.

Ten or more counts support this clonotype. The genes are TRBV4-3 and TRBJ1-6; D gene ambiguous. The CDR3 is 15 amino acids. Germline assignment: CDR1 LGHNA and CDR2 YSLEER. Trimming removed 2 bases from V and 8 bases from J, with 13 bases in between. CDR3 amino acids: CASSQRTETDSPLHF. The DNA of the CDR3 is TGCGCCAGCAGCCAACGGACGGAGACCGATTCACCCCTCCACTTT.

This chain uses TRBV9 with TRBJ2-1, with D perhaps being TRBD1 or TRBD2 (5 bases each). From germline, CDR1 is SGDLS and CDR2 YYNGEE. The V and J ends lost 0 bases and 1 base respectively, with 11 bases between them. The CDR3 is 16 residues long. The CDR3 sequence is CASSVGRGGSYNEQFF. DNA of the CDR3: TGTGCCAGCAGCGTAGGACGGGGCGGATCCTACAATGAGCAGTTCTTC. Variable domain in full (rest from reference TRBV9 and TRBJ2-1): DSGVTQTPKHLITATGQRVTLRCSPRSGDLSVYWYQQSLDQGLQFLIQYYNGEERAKGNILERFSAQQFPDLHSELNLSSLELGDSALYFCASSVGRGGSYNEQFFGPGTRLTVL.

This clonotype was seen repeatedly, ten times or more. The rearrangement uses TRBV6-2 or TRBV6-3 and TRBJ1-1; TRBD1 matches at 8 bases. V trimming: 6 bases; J trimming: 3 bases; junction bases outside the gene matches: 0. The V gene's germline CDR1 is MNHEY and CDR2 SVGEGT. This CDR3 has 12 residues. For the CDR3, the DNA is TGTGCCAGCAGGGGACAGGACACTGAAGCTTTCTTT. Translation gives CASRGQDTEAFF.

The V call is TRBV7-2, the J call TRBJ2-2; D gene uncertain. Germline assignment: CDR1 SGHTA and CDR2 FQGNSA. The V gene lost 0 bases and the J gene lost 1 base, with 6 bases spanning the gap. CDR3 size: 15 residues. The CDR3, as DNA: TGTGCCAGCAGCTTAGCCCGCGAGAACACCGGGGAGCTGTTTTTT. Protein product: CASSLARENTGELFF.